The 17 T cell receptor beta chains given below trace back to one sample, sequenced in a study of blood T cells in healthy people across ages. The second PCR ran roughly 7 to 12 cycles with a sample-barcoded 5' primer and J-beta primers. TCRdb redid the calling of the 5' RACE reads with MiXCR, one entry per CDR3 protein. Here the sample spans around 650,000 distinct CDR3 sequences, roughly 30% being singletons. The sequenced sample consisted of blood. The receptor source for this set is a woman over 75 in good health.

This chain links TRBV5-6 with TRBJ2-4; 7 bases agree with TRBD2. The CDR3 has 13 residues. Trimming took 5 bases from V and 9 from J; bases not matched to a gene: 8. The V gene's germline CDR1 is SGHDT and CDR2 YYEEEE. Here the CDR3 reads CASRSGPGGIQYF. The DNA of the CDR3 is TGTGCCAGCAGATCCGGGCCGGGAGGCATTCAGTACTTC.

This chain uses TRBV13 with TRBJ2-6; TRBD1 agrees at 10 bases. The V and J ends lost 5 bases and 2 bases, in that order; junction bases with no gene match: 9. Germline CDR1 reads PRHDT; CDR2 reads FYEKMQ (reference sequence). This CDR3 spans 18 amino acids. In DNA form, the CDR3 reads TGTGCCAGCAGCCGCCGGACAGGGGGGAGAGCTGGGGCCAACGTCCTGACTTTC. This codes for CASSRRTGGRAGANVLTF.

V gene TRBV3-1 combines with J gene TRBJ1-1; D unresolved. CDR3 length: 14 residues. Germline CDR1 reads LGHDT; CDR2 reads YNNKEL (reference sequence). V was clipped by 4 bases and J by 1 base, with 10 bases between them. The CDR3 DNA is TGTGCCAGCAGCCGCTACCCTAGGAACACTGAAGCTTTCTTT. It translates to CASSRYPRNTEAFF. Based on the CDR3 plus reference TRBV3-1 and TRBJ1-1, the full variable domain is DTAVSQTPKYLVTQMGNDKSIKCEQNLGHDTMYWYKQDSKKFLKIMFSYNNKELIINETVPNRFSPKSPDKAHLNLHINSLELGDSAVYFCASSRYPRNTEAFFGQGTRLTVV.

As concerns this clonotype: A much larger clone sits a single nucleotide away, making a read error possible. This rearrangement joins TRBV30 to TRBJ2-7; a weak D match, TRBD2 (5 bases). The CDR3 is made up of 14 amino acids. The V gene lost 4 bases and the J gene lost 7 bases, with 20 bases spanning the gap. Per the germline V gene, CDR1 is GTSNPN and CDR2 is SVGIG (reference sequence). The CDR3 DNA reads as TGTGCCTGGAAGGCTAGCAACCGCTACAATGAGCAGTACTTC. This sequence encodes CAWKASNRYNEQYF.

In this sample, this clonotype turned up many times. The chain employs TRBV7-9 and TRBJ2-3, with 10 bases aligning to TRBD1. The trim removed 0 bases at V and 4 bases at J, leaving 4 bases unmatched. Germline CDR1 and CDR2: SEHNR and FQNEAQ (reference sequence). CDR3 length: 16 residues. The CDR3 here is CASSLAGTGVSDTQYF. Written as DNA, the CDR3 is TGTGCCAGCAGCTTAGCCGGGACAGGGGTGTCAGATACGCAGTATTTT.

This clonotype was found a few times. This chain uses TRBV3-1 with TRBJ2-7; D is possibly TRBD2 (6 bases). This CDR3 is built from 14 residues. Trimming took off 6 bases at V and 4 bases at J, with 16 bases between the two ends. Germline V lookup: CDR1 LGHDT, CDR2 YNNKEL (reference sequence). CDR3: CASRSSRLVYEQYF. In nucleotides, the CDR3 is TGTGCCAGCAGATCCTCGAGACTAGTGTACGAGCAGTACTTC.

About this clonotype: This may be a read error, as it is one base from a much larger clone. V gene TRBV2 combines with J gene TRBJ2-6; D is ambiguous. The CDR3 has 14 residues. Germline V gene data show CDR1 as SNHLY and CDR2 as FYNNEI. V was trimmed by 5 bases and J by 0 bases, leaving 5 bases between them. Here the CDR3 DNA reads TGTGCCAGCAGTTCGGACTCTGGGGCCAACGTCCTGACTTTC. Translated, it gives CASSSDSGANVLTF.

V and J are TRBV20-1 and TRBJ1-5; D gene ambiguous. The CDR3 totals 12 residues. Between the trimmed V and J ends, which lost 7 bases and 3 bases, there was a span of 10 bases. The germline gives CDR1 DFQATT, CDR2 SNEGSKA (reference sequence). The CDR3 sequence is CSGMRNNQPQHF. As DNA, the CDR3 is TGCAGTGGAATGAGGAACAATCAGCCCCAGCATTTT.

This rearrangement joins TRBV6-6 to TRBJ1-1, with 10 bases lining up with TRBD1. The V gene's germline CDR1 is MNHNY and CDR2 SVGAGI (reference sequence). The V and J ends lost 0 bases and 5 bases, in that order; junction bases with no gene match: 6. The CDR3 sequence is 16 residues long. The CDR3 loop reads CASSYSTGGMSTEAFF. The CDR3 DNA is TGTGCCAGCAGTTACTCGACAGGGGGCATGTCGACTGAAGCTTTCTTT.

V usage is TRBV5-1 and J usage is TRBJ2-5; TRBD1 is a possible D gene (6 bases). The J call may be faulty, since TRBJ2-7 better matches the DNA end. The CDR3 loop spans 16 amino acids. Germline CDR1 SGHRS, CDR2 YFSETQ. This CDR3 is CASSGMAGDLAYEQYF. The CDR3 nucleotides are TGCGCCAGCAGCGGGATGGCAGGGGATCTGGCCTACGAGCAGTACTTC.

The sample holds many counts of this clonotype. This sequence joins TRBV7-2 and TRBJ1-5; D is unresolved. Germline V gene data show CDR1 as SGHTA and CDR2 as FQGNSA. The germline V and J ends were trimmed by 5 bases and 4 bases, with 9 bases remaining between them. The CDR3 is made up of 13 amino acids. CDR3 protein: CASSTGKNQPQHF. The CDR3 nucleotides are TGTGCCAGCAGCACCGGAAAAAATCAGCCCCAGCATTTT.

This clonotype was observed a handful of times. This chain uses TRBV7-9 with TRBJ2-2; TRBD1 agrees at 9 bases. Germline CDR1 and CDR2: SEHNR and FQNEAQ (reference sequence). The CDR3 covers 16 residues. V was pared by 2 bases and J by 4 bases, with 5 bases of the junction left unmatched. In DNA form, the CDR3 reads TGTGCCAGCAGCTTACGACAGGGGGGTAGCACCGGGGAGCTGTTTTTT. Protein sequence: CASSLRQGGSTGELFF.

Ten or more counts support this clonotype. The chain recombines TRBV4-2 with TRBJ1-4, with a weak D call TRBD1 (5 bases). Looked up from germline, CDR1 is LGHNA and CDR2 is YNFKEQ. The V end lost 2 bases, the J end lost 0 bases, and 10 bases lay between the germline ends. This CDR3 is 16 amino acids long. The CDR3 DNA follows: TGTGCCAGCAGCCAACTCGGGACCCCAACTAATGAAAAACTGTTTTTT. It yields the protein CASSQLGTPTNEKLFF.

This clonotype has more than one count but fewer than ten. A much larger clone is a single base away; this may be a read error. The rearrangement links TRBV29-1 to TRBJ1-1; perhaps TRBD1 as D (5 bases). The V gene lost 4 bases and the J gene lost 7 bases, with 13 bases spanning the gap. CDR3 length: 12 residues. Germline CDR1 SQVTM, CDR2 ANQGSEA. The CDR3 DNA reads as TGCAGCGTTGGTGAGGGGCCGGGTGAAGCTTTCTTT. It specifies CSVGEGPGEAFF.

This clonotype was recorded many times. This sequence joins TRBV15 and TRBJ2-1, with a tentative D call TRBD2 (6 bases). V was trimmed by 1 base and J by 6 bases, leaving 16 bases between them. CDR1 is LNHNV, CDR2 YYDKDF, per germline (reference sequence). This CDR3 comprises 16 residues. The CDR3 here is CATSRVTAGGRNEQFF. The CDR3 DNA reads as TGTGCCACCAGCAGAGTAACAGCCGGGGGACGCAATGAGCAGTTCTTC.

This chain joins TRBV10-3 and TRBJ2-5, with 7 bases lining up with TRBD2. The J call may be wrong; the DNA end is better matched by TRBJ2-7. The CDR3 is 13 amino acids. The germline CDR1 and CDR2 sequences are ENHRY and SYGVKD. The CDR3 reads CAIAGVRDGEQYF. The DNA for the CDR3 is TGTGCCATCGCGGGAGTCCGGGATGGCGAGCAGTACTTC.

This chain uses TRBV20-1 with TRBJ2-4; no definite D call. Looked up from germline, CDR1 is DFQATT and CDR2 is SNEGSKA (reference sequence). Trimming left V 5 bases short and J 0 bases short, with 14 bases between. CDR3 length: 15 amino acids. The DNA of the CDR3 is TGCAGTGCTCAAGGTGTAGTTTTAGCCAAAAACATTCAGTACTTC. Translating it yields CSAQGVVLAKNIQYF.